The T cell receptor (beta chain) under discussion was sequenced for a study of cytomegalovirus exposure and HLA in healthy donors. Study-level results: High specificity and sensitivity for cytomegalovirus status were reported for the classifier. An analysis done earlier found most TCR beta V segments productive about 90% or about 30% of the time.

This clone was detected once. Its target is not known. Primers: 60 Vbeta forward and 13 Jbeta reverse. Authors' processing steps: In a later analysis, some 10 million of 75 million to 85 million unique beta chains occurred in at least two donors. Using immunoSEQ multiplex PCR, the repertoire was profiled, and TCRdb retains in-frame clones only, with some absent. Clone size and V and J calls were adopted from that table, with D and trimming inferred from the DNA. The table has about 150,000 clones, about four fifths seen once. Trimming cost V 3 bases and J 4 bases, with 15 bases left between them. The CDR3 length is 15 residues. CDR1 is LNHDA and CDR2 is SQIVND in the germline V gene (reference sequence).

This sequence joins TRBV19 and TRBJ1-2; D is undetermined. This TCR was sampled from a young man in good health and CMV-seronegative. The sample taken for sequencing was PBMCs. This CDR3 is CASSMNGLISYGYTF. CDR3 DNA sequence: TGTGCCAGTAGTATGAACGGACTAATCAGCTATGGCTACACCTTC.